Listed here are 8 T cell receptor beta chains from one sample, sequenced in a study of blood T cell repertoires in COVID-19. Some clones are missing from TCRdb's copy, which holds only in-frame ones; the method was immunoSEQ multiplex PCR. The sample includes around 31,000 clones, around 90% seen only once; the top ten take roughly 7.9%. The sample consisted of peripheral blood. These receptors all come from a man aged 55 to 70 with COVID-19, enrolled during active disease.

The rearrangement joins TRBV13 to TRBJ1-6, with 12 bases lining up with TRBD1. Germline CDR1 is PRHDT and CDR2 is FYEKMQ (reference sequence). This CDR3 is built from 14 residues. The V gene end was trimmed by 3 bases and the J gene end by 13 bases; junction bases not matched to a gene: 4. The DNA for the CDR3 is TGTGCCAGCAGCTTCCGGGACAGGGGGCTCCCCCTCCACTTT. It specifies CASSFRDRGLPLHF.

The V call is TRBV3-1 (or the pseudogene TRBV3-2), the J call TRBJ2-2; D unclear. CDR3 length: 14 amino acids. The V gene lost 5 bases and the J gene lost 5 bases, with 12 bases spanning the gap. Germline-derived CDR1 and CDR2 are LGHDT and YNNKEL (reference sequence). The CDR3 coding sequence is TGTGCCAGCAGCGAAGCCTATTCTACCGGGGAGCTGTTTTTT. Translating gives CASSEAYSTGELFF.

This rearrangement joins TRBV30 to TRBJ2-7; 12 bases map to TRBD2. The CDR3 runs to 14 residues. V lost 5 bases, J lost 8 bases, and 10 bases stayed unmatched. Germline V gene sequence: CDR1 GTSNPN, CDR2 SVGIG (reference sequence). CDR3 sequence reads: CAWGSTSGSLKQYF. The CDR3 region has the DNA TGTGCCTGGGGTTCGACTAGCGGGAGTCTAAAGCAGTACTTC. Full variable domain (outside the CDR3, taken from reference TRBV30 and TRBJ2-7): SQTIHQWPATLVQPVGSPLSLECTVEGTSNPNLYWYRQAAGRGLQLLFYSVGIGQISSEVPQNLSASRPQDRQFILSSKKLLLSDSGFYLCAWGSTSGSLKQYFGPGTRLTVT.

The chain recombines TRBV5-1 with TRBJ2-7; TRBD1 matches 9 bases. The V gene's germline CDR1 is SGHRS and CDR2 YFSETQ. V gave up 6 bases and J gave up 3 bases; unmatched junction bases: 13. The CDR3 loop spans 16 amino acids. DNA for the CDR3: TGCGCCAGCAAATTAACGTGGGGACAGGGAATCTACGAGCAGTACTTC. Amino acid sequence: CASKLTWGQGIYEQYF.

The V and J genes are TRBV7-2 and TRBJ2-7; 11 bases align to TRBD2. Per germline, CDR1 SGHTA and CDR2 FQGNSA. Trimming cost V 5 bases and J 5 bases; bases outside gene matches: 11. The CDR3 is 16 residues long. CDR3 region: CASSLRGTSGSNEQYF. CDR3 nucleotide sequence: TGTGCCAGCAGCCTAAGGGGGACTAGCGGTTCCAACGAGCAGTACTTC.

The CDR3 here is CASSLAGENSPLHF. For the CDR3, the DNA is TGTGCCAGCAGCCTGGCCGGGGAGAATTCACCCCTCCACTTT. The V and J genes are TRBV6-5 and TRBJ1-6; D is unclear. The CDR3 contains 14 residues. V was cut by 6 bases and J by 7 bases, with 13 bases left in between. Looked up from germline, CDR1 is MNHEY and CDR2 is SVGAGI.

This chain connects TRBV5-1 to TRBJ2-7, with D maybe TRBD1 (5 bases). V lost 1 base and J lost 5, with 19 bases in between. Germline CDR1 is SGHRS and CDR2 is YFSETQ. The CDR3 runs to 16 residues. This CDR3 reads CASSLPRASVGDEQYF. The CDR3 region has the DNA TGCGCCAGCAGCTTGCCCAGGGCTTCGGTCGGAGACGAGCAGTACTTC.

The table lists this clone with a few counts. V gene TRBV19 combines with J gene TRBJ2-1; D unclear. V dropped 7 bases and J dropped 5 bases, with 12 bases sitting between them. Germline V lookup: CDR1 LNHDA, CDR2 SQIVND (reference sequence). This CDR3 contains 13 residues. The CDR3: CASTYNLDNEQFF. The CDR3 bases are TGTGCCAGTACCTATAACCTTGACAATGAGCAGTTCTTC. Complete variable domain (other parts from reference TRBV19 and TRBJ2-1): DGGITQSPKYLFRKEGQNVTLSCEQNLNHDAMYWYRQDPGQGLRLIYYSQIVNDFQKGDIAEGYSVSREKKESFPLTVTSAQKNPTAFYLCASTYNLDNEQFFGPGTRLTVL.